Presented here are 2 T cell receptor beta chains from one specimen sequenced in a study of blood T cell repertoires in COVID-19. TCRdb keeps only in-frame clones here, not all; method: immunoSEQ multiplex PCR. Here the sample spans hundreds of thousands of clones, roughly 90% being singletons. The source material was peripheral blood. Every receptor here comes from a woman in her thirties with COVID-19, enrolled during active disease.

The CDR3: CASSLGPGQGAGAFF. The CDR3 DNA sequence: TGTGCCAGCAGCTTGGGTCCGGGACAGGGGGCAGGAGCTTTCTTT. This chain links TRBV5-5 with TRBJ1-1, with 12 bases that match TRBD1. V lost 0 bases to trimming and J lost 10 bases; unmatched junction nucleotides: 7. The CDR3 length is 15 residues. Germline V gives CDR1 SGHKS, CDR2 YYEKEE (reference sequence).

In its sample, this clone was seen many times. J is TRBJ1-2 and V is TRBV3-1 (or the pseudogene TRBV3-2); a weak D match, TRBD1 (5 bases). V was pared by 4 bases and J by 4 bases, with 13 bases between. Per germline, CDR1 LGHDT and CDR2 YNNKEL (reference sequence). This CDR3 has 14 amino acids. CDR3: CASSLRQNSYGYTF. CDR3 bases: TGTGCCAGCAGCCTTCGACAGAACTCCTATGGCTACACCTTC.